Each of the 7 T cell receptor beta chains below was sequenced from the same sample in a study of shared clonotypes between healthy human individuals. TCRdb's table, derived via immunoSEQ multiplex PCR, lists solely in-frame clones and lacks some. The table has about 530,000 clones, over 60% seen once; the top ten hold around 12%. Sequencing was done on a sample of PBMCs. The receptors derive from a woman in her forties in good health. Some clones in this sample may be carry-over from other donors' samples.

The chain carries TRBV11-2 and TRBJ1-2; 8 nucleotides agree with TRBD1. The CDR3 has 14 amino acids. Trimming at V came to 5 bases and at J to 5 bases, leaving 7 bases not matched to a gene. Germline lookup yields CDR1 SGHAT and CDR2 FQNNGV. CDR3 region: CASSLPGQGYGYTF. In nucleotides, the CDR3 is TGTGCCAGCAGCCTACCCGGACAGGGTTATGGCTACACCTTC.

This sequence joins TRBV7-2 and TRBJ2-7, with D perhaps matching TRBD2 (6 bases). Germline V gene data show CDR1 as SGHTA and CDR2 as FQGNSA. The CDR3 runs to 12 residues. The V and J ends lost 7 bases and 6 bases respectively, with 13 bases between them. The CDR3 nucleotides read TGTGCCAGCACGGCCCTGGGAGGCGAGCAGTACTTC. Protein sequence: CASTALGGEQYF.

The chain combines TRBV18 with TRBJ1-1, with a weak D call TRBD1 (5 bases). CDR3 size: 13 residues. From germline, CDR1 is KGHSH and CDR2 LQKENI. Trimming left V 2 bases short and J 4 bases short, with 8 bases between. The CDR3 DNA sequence: TGTGCCAGCTCACCAGGGGCGGGCACTGAAGCTTTCTTT. This codes for CASSPGAGTEAFF.

The gene calls are TRBV6-1 and TRBJ2-7; D unclear. Trimming took off 0 bases at V and 3 bases at J, with 12 bases between the two ends. CDR3 size: 15 residues. Per the germline V gene, CDR1 is MNHNS and CDR2 is SASEGT. CDR3 residues: CASSEALGIIYEQYF. The CDR3 coding sequence is TGTGCCAGCAGTGAAGCATTGGGCATCATCTACGAGCAGTACTTC.

The chain has TRBV28 and TRBJ1-2; D is unresolved. The CDR3 length is 13 residues. V shed 3 bases and J shed 4 bases, with 9 bases lying between them. From germline, CDR1 is MDHEN and CDR2 SYDVKM. In DNA form, the CDR3 reads TGTGCCAGCAGTTTTAGGGATGGCTATGGCTACACCTTC. It is translated as CASSFRDGYGYTF.

This chain connects TRBV19 to TRBJ2-7; 7 bases align to TRBD1. Germline CDR1 and CDR2: LNHDA and SQIVND (reference sequence). J was trimmed by 2 bases and V by 3 bases; bases with no gene match: 7. The CDR3 spans 15 residues. CDR3 DNA sequence: TGTGCCAGTAGTATGGGACAGTCTTTACCCTACGAGCAGTACTTC. It specifies CASSMGQSLPYEQYF. The full variable domain, its missing parts supplied by reference TRBV19 and TRBJ2-7, is DGGITQSPKYLFRKEGQNVTLSCEQNLNHDAMYWYRQDPGQGLRLIYYSQIVNDFQKGDIAEGYSVSREKKESFPLTVTSAQKNPTAFYLCASSMGQSLPYEQYFGPGTRLTVT.

The V gene is TRBV29-1, the J gene TRBJ2-7; the D is unclear. The V end was cut by 2 bases, the J end by 5 bases, with 10 bases between. The CDR3 sequence is 12 residues long. Per germline, CDR1 SQVTM and CDR2 ANQGSEA. The CDR3 sequence: CSVETVVDEQYF. In DNA form, the CDR3 reads TGCAGCGTTGAAACCGTTGTGGACGAGCAGTACTTC.